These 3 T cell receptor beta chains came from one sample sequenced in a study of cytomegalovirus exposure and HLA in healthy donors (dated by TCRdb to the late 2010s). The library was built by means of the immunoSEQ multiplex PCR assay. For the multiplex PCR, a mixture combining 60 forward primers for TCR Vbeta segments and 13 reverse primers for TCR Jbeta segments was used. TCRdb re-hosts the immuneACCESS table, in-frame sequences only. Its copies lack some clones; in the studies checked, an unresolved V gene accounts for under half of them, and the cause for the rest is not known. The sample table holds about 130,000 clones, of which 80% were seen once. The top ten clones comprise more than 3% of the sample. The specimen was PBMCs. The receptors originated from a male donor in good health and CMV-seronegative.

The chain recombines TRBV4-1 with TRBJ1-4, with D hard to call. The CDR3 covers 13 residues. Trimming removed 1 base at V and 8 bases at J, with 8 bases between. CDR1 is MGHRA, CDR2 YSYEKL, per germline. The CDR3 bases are TGCGCCAGCAGCCAAGTAGCTGGGGAAAAACTGTTTTTT. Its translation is CASSQVAGEKLFF.

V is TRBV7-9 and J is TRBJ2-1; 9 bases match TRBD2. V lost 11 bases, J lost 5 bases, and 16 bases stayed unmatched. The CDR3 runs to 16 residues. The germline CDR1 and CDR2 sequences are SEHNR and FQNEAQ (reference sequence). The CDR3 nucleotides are TGTGCCGGAGGAGAGGAGCGGGAGGAATGGGACAATGAGCAGTTCTTC. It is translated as CAGGEEREEWDNEQFF.

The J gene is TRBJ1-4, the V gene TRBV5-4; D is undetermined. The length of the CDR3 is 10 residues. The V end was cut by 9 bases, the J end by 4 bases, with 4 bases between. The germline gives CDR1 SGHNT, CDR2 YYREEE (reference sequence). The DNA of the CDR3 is TGTGCCACCCTTAATGAAAAACTGTTTTTT. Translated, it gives CATLNEKLFF.